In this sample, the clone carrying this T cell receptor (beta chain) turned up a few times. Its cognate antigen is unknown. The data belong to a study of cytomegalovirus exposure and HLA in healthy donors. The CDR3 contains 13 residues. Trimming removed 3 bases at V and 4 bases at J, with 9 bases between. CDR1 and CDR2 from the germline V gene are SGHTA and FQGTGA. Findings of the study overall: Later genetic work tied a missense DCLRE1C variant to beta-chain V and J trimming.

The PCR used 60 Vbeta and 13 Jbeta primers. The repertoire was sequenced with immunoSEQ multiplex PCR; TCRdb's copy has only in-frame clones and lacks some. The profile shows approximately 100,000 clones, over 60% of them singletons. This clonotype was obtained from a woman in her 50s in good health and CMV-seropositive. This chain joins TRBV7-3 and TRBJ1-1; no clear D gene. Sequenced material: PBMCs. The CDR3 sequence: CASSLSPSTEAFF. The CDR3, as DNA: TGTGCCAGCAGCTTGTCCCCGAGCACTGAAGCTTTCTTT.